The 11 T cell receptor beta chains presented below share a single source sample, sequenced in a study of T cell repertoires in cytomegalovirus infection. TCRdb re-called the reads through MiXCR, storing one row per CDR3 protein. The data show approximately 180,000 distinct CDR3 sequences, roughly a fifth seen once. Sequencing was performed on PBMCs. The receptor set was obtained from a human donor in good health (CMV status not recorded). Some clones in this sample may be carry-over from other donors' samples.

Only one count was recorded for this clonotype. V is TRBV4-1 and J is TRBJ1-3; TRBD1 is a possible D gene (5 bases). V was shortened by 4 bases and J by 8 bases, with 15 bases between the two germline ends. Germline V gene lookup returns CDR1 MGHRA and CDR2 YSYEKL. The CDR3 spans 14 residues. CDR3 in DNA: TGCGCCAGCAGCCCGCAAAGGGGAGCGGACACCATATATTTT. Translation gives CASSPQRGADTIYF.

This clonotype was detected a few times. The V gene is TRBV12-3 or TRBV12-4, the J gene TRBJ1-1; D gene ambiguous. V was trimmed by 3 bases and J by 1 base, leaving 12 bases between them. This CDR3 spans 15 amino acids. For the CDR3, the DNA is TGTGCCAGCAGTTTGGGTTGGAGACAGAACACTGAAGCTTTCTTT. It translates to CASSLGWRQNTEAFF.

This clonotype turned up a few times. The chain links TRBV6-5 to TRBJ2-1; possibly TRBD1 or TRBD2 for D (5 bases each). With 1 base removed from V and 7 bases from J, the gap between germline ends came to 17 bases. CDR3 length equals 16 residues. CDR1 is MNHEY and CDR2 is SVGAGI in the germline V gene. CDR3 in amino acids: CASSYFGTPSGNEQFF. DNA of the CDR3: TGTGCCAGCAGTTACTTCGGGACCCCGTCGGGGAATGAGCAGTTCTTC.

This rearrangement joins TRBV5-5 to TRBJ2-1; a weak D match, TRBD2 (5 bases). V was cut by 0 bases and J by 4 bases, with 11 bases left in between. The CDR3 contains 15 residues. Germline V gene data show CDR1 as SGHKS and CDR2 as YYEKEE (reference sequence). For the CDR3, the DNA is TGTGCCAGCAGCTTGGGAGGGTCTAAGTACAATGAGCAGTTCTTC. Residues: CASSLGGSKYNEQFF.

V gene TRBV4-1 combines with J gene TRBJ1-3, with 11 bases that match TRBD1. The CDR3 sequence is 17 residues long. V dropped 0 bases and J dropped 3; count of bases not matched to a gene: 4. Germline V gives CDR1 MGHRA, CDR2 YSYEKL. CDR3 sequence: CASSQDGQGALGNTIYF. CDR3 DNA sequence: TGCGCCAGCAGCCAAGATGGACAGGGGGCTCTTGGAAACACCATATATTTT.

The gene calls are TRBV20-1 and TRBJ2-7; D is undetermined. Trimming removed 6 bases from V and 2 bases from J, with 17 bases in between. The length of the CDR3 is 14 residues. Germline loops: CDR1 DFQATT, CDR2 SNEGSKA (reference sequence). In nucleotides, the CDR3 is TGCAGTGCCAGCACCGGCGGTTCTCCCTACGAGCAGTACTTC. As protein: CSASTGGSPYEQYF.

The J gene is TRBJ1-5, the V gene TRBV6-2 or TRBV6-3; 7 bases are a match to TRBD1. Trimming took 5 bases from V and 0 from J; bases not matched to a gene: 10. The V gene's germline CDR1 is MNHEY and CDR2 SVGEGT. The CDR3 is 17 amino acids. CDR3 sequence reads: CASSKRQGTNSNQPQHF. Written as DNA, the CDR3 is TGTGCCAGCAGTAAAAGACAGGGCACTAATAGCAATCAGCCCCAGCATTTT.

The CDR3 DNA follows: TGTGCCAGCACTAGAGGTGGGTTCTACGAGCAGTACTTC. Residues: CASTRGGFYEQYF. This chain joins TRBV28 and TRBJ2-7; D unclear. Trimming pared 7 bases from V and 3 bases from J, leaving 13 bases between. Germline assignment: CDR1 MDHEN and CDR2 SYDVKM. This CDR3 is built from 13 residues. Complete variable domain (other parts from reference TRBV28 and TRBJ2-7): DVKVTQSSRYLVKRTGEKVFLECVQDMDHENMFWYRQDPGLGLRLIYFSYDVKMKEKGDIPEGYSVSREKKERFSLILESASTNQTSMYLCASTRGGFYEQYFGPGTRLTVT.

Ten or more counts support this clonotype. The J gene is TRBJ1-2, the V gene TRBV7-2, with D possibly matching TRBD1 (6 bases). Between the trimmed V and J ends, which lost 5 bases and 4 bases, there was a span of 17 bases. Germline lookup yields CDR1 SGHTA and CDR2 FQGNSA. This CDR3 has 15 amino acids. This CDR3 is CASSPEGGVGYGYTF. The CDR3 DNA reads TGTGCCAGCAGCCCGGAGGGGGGTGTGGGCTATGGCTACACCTTC.

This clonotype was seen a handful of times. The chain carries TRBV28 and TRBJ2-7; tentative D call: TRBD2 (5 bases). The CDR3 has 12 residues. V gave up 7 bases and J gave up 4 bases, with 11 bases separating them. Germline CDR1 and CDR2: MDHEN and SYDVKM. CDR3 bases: TGTGCCAGCACCCCGGGATCTTACGAGCAGTACTTC. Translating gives CASTPGSYEQYF.

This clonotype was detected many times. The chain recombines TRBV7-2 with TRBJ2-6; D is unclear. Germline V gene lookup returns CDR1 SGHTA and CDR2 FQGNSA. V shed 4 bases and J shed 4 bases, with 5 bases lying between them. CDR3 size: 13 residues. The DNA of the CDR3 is TGTGCCAGCAGCTCCCCCGGGGCCAACGTCCTGACTTTC. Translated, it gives CASSSPGANVLTF.